These 5 T cell receptor beta chains were all obtained from the same sample, sequenced in a study of preoperative IRX-2 immunotherapy in early breast cancer. Repertoires were generated with immunoSEQ multiplex PCR, while TCRdb's copy carries only in-frame clones and drops some. Of 24,000 or so clones in the sample, around 95% are singletons; the top ten hold roughly 16%. Treatment in this sample: preoperative locoregional IRX-2 cytokine immunotherapy. The sample here was tumor tissue, taken after IRX-2 immunotherapy. Receptors were obtained from a human donor with breast cancer.

Judged by abundance, this clone is medium-sized. The V and J genes are TRBV27 and TRBJ2-3; a possible D gene is TRBD2 (5 bases). Per germline, CDR1 MNHEY and CDR2 SMNVEV (reference sequence). The CDR3 contains 14 residues. Trimming stripped 6 bases from V and 2 bases from J, with 12 bases between. The CDR3 protein is CASSRDGNTDTQYF. The CDR3 DNA is TGTGCCAGCAGCCGTGACGGGAACACAGATACGCAGTATTTT.

The chain links TRBV6-5 to TRBJ2-7; D possibly corresponds to TRBD1 (7 bases). Germline V CDR1 and CDR2: MNHEY, SVGAGI. Trimming left V 9 bases short and J 0 bases short, with 12 bases between. The CDR3 covers 13 residues. The CDR3, as DNA: TGTGCCAGTGCGGGACAGAGCTCCTACGAGCAGTACTTC. Protein sequence: CASAGQSSYEQYF.

The chain is built from TRBV4-2 and TRBJ2-1; tentatively, D is TRBD1 or TRBD2 (5 bases each). This CDR3 contains 14 residues. CDR1 is LGHNA, CDR2 YNFKEQ, per germline. Trimming removed 6 bases from V and 8 bases from J, with 17 bases in between. Here the CDR3 reads CASSGTSEVDEQFF. CDR3 in DNA: TGTGCCAGCAGTGGGACGTCCGAGGTGGATGAGCAGTTCTTC.

The rearrangement links TRBV11-2 to TRBJ1-5, with a tentative D call TRBD1 (6 bases). Germline lookup yields CDR1 SGHAT and CDR2 FQNNGV. V was trimmed by 3 bases and J by 6 bases, leaving 12 bases between them. This CDR3 is 14 amino acids long. The CDR3 here is CASSFGQISQPQHF. In nucleotides, the CDR3 is TGTGCCAGCAGCTTCGGACAGATTTCTCAGCCCCAGCATTTT.

The chain uses TRBV19 and TRBJ1-2; D gene uncertain. The V gene lost 0 bases and the J gene lost 4 bases, with 15 bases spanning the gap. This CDR3 has 16 residues. Germline CDR1 is LNHDA and CDR2 is SQIVND (reference sequence). In nucleotides, the CDR3 is TGTGCCAGTAGTATAGATCAGCGACTCGAGGGCTATGGCTACACCTTC. It encodes CASSIDQRLEGYGYTF.